The 10 T cell receptor beta chains below were found in one sample sequenced in a study of cytomegalovirus exposure and HLA in healthy donors. The PCR employed 60 Vbeta primers together with 13 Jbeta primers. Clones were sequenced by immunoSEQ multiplex PCR, and TCRdb holds only the in-frame ones, with some missing. Here the sample spans 150,000 to 200,000 clones, around 75% being singletons. The sequencing input was PBMCs. These receptors all stem from a man aged 18 to 29 in good health and CMV-seropositive.

The V gene is TRBV4-2, the J gene TRBJ2-2, with D tentatively TRBD1 (6 bases). Trimming pared 4 bases from V and 6 bases from J, leaving 18 bases between. CDR1 and CDR2 (germline): LGHNA, YNFKEQ. CDR3 length: 16 residues. The CDR3 reads CASSLGQYIGSGELFF. Here the CDR3 DNA reads TGTGCCAGCAGCCTCGGACAGTACATCGGGTCCGGGGAGCTGTTTTTT.

This chain links TRBV19 with TRBJ1-2; unclear D gene. The CDR3 length is 13 residues. Trimming removed 4 bases at V and 5 bases at J, with 11 bases between. Germline V CDR1 and CDR2: LNHDA, SQIVND (reference sequence). The CDR3, as DNA: TGTGCCAGTAGTAACCGGGTCGATTATGGCTACACCTTC. Amino acids: CASSNRVDYGYTF.

This clone was observed a handful of times. V is TRBV7-8 and J is TRBJ2-1, with D uncertain. The ends were cut back, 8 bases at V and 4 bases at J, with 12 bases in the middle. This CDR3 contains 13 residues. Germline-derived CDR1 and CDR2 are SGHVS and FQNEAQ. The CDR3: CASARSLYNEQFF. CDR3 DNA sequence: TGTGCCAGCGCTAGGTCCCTTTACAATGAGCAGTTCTTC.

This chain links TRBV29-1 with TRBJ1-2; TRBD1 might be the D (5 bases). CDR1 and CDR2 (germline): SQVTM, ANQGSEA. The V gene lost 4 bases and the J gene lost 6 bases, with 12 bases spanning the gap. This CDR3 has 12 residues. The CDR3 region has the DNA TGCAGCGTTGCGGGGGGAGAAGATGGCTACACCTTC. Its translation: CSVAGGEDGYTF.

The chain is built from TRBV9 and TRBJ1-2; a weak D match, TRBD1 (6 bases). Trimming stripped 0 bases from V and 8 bases from J, with 17 bases between. The length of the CDR3 is 15 residues. Germline loops: CDR1 SGDLS, CDR2 YYNGEE. CDR3 loop: CASSVVAGGAGGYTF. For the CDR3, the DNA is TGTGCCAGCAGCGTAGTTGCGGGGGGCGCGGGCGGCTACACCTTC.

This chain joins TRBV5-4 and TRBJ2-2, with a weak D call TRBD2 (5 bases). CDR1 and CDR2 from the germline V gene are SGHNT and YYREEE (reference sequence). This CDR3 region has 14 residues. Trimming took 4 bases from V and 9 from J, leaving 16 bases between them. Here the CDR3 DNA reads TGTGCCAGCAGCCACGCGACGTCCGGGAGGGAGCTGTTTTTT. It yields the protein CASSHATSGRELFF. Looking up the rest from reference TRBV5-4 and TRBJ2-2 gives the full variable domain: ETGVTQSPTHLIKTRGQQVTLRCSSQSGHNTVSWYQQALGQGPQFIFQYYREEENGRGNFPPRFSGLQFPNYSSELNVNALELDDSALYLCASSHATSGRELFFGEGSRLTVL.

The chain couples TRBV18 to TRBJ2-2, with D tentatively TRBD2 (5 bases). The CDR3 is made up of 12 amino acids. The germline V gene encodes CDR1 KGHSH and CDR2 LQKENI. V was cut by 3 bases and J by 7 bases, with 6 bases left in between. CDR3 sequence reads: CASSPRVGELFF. DNA for the CDR3: TGTGCCAGCTCACCGCGGGTCGGGGAGCTGTTTTTT.

The chain uses TRBV4-2 and TRBJ1-2; 11 nucleotides align to TRBD1. V lost 0 bases to trimming and J lost 8 bases; unmatched junction nucleotides: 11. CDR1 and CDR2 (germline): LGHNA, YNFKEQ. The length of the CDR3 is 17 residues. CDR3 amino acids: CASSQDQGTGGSEGYTF. CDR3 bases: TGTGCCAGCAGCCAAGATCAAGGGACAGGGGGGTCGGAGGGCTACACCTTC.

This clone was counted at least ten times. The chain uses TRBV27 and TRBJ2-2, with D possibly being TRBD1 (6 bases). Trimming stripped 6 bases from V and 0 bases from J, with 14 bases between. CDR1 is MNHEY and CDR2 is SMNVEV in the germline V gene (reference sequence). CDR3 length: 16 residues. For the CDR3, the DNA is TGTGCCAGCAGAGAACAGGGAAATTCGAACACCGGGGAGCTGTTTTTT. This translates into CASREQGNSNTGELFF.

The chain is built from TRBV5-1 and TRBJ2-3; D is unresolved. CDR1 and CDR2 (germline): SGHRS, YFSETQ. V was clipped by 0 bases and J by 3 bases, with 14 bases between them. This CDR3 comprises 16 residues. The DNA for the CDR3 is TGCGCCAGCAGCTTGGATCAGGAAATTGCGACAGATACGCAGTATTTT. Protein: CASSLDQEIATDTQYF.